The 32 T cell receptor beta chains presented below share a single source sample, sequenced in a study of shared clonotypes between healthy human individuals. Profiled with immunoSEQ multiplex PCR; TCRdb holds only in-frame clones, not every one. The sample shows about 650,000 clones, just under 97% of them seen only once. The naive CD8 subset, CD45RO-negative cells positively selected for CCR7, excluded terminally differentiated effector memory CD45RA+ cells. The source material was naive CD8+ T cells sorted from blood. The receptors stem from a woman in her thirties in good health.

The rearrangement joins TRBV19 to TRBJ2-7; 9 nucleotides agree with TRBD2. Germline CDR1 LNHDA, CDR2 SQIVND (reference sequence). The CDR3 spans 15 residues. The V segment lost 5 bases and the J segment 2 bases; nucleotides outside the gene matches: 7. The DNA for the CDR3 is TGTGCCAGTAGTGAACTAGCGGGCCCGGCCTACGAGCAGTACTTC. It yields the protein CASSELAGPAYEQYF.

The chain links TRBV7-7 to TRBJ2-5; 7 bases agree with TRBD1. Germline CDR1 is SSHAT and CDR2 is FNYEAQ (reference sequence). Trimming cost V 4 bases and J 0 bases; bases outside gene matches: 5. The CDR3 length is 15 residues. CDR3 sequence reads: CASSSRDSHQETQYF. The CDR3, as DNA: TGTGCCAGCAGCTCCCGGGACAGTCACCAAGAGACCCAGTACTTC. The full variable domain, rest sourced from reference TRBV7-7 and TRBJ2-5, is GAGVSQSPRYKVTKRGQDVTLRCDPISSHATLYWYQQALGQGPEFLTYFNYEAQPDKSGLPSDRFSAERPEGSISTLTIQRTEQRDSAMYRCASSSRDSHQETQYFGPGTRLLVL.

The rearrangement uses TRBV21-1 and TRBJ2-5; no DNA check was done on the table's D call, TRBD2. TRBV21-1 is recorded as a pseudogene. The CDR3 is 17 residues long. The CDR3 loop reads CASSKEGYREDSETQYF. CDR3 in DNA: TGTGCCAGCAGCAAAGAAGGGTATCGGGAGGATTCGGAGACCCAGTACTTC.

The chain uses TRBV19 and TRBJ2-3, with 8 bases aligning to TRBD1. The CDR3 loop spans 15 amino acids. The J segment lost 5 bases and the V segment lost 5 bases, leaving 9 bases of the junction unmatched. Germline lookup yields CDR1 LNHDA and CDR2 SQIVND (reference sequence). The CDR3 DNA reads TGTGCCAGTAGTTCCACGACAGGGGCGGGAGATACGCAGTATTTT. Its translation: CASSSTTGAGDTQYF.

The chain has TRBV7-9 and TRBJ1-1; 9 bases agree with TRBD1. This CDR3 is built from 17 residues. After removal of 4 bases from V and 0 bases from J, the junction contained 9 bases not matched to a gene. CDR1 is SEHNR, CDR2 FQNEAQ, per germline (reference sequence). The CDR3 DNA is TGTGCCAGCAGCTCGCAGGACAGGGGCGCCATGAACACTGAAGCTTTCTTT. Its translation is CASSSQDRGAMNTEAFF. Full variable domain (missing parts from reference TRBV7-9 and TRBJ1-1): DTGVSQNPRHKITKRGQNVTFRCDPISEHNRLYWYRQTLGQGPEFLTYFQNEAQLEKSRLLSDRFSAERPKGSFSTLEIQRTEQGDSAMYLCASSSQDRGAMNTEAFFGQGTRLTVV.

This sequence joins TRBV6-5 and TRBJ2-3; no clear D. The CDR3 spans 16 residues. V was shortened by 0 bases and J by 6 bases, with 16 bases between the two germline ends. The V gene's germline CDR1 is MNHEY and CDR2 SVGAGI. In DNA form, the CDR3 reads TGTGCCAGCAGTTACTCTCCCCAACCCCTTATGGATACGCAGTATTTT. This gives the protein CASSYSPQPLMDTQYF.

This chain uses TRBV19 with TRBJ2-7; D uncertain. The CDR3 is 13 amino acids. V gave up 3 bases and J gave up 5 bases, with 11 bases separating them. The germline gives CDR1 LNHDA, CDR2 SQIVND (reference sequence). In DNA, the CDR3 is TGTGCCAGTAGTATTGCCAGGTTCAACGAGCAGTACTTC. Amino acids: CASSIARFNEQYF.

The J gene is TRBJ2-5, the V gene TRBV7-9; 10 bases map to TRBD1. Germline V CDR1 and CDR2: SEHNR, FQNEAQ (reference sequence). The ends lost 5 bases at V and 4 bases at J; junction bases unmatched: 10. The CDR3 is made up of 16 amino acids. The CDR3 DNA reads TGTGCCAGCAGCCAAACGACAGGGGGCGGACTAGAGACCCAGTACTTC. It specifies CASSQTTGGGLETQYF.

The chain recombines TRBV29-1 with TRBJ2-7, with a weak D call TRBD1 (7 bases). V was shortened by 3 bases and J by 5 bases, with 11 bases between the two germline ends. CDR3 size: 12 residues. The V gene's germline CDR1 is SQVTM and CDR2 ANQGSEA. The CDR3 spells CSVEEGAHEQYF. The CDR3, as DNA: TGCAGCGTTGAGGAGGGGGCCCACGAGCAGTACTTC.

The J gene is TRBJ2-2, the V gene TRBV29-1; D call uncertain. V was pared by 3 bases and J by 3 bases, with 2 bases between. CDR1 and CDR2 (germline): SQVTM, ANQGSEA. This CDR3 has 11 residues. CDR3 sequence reads: CSVDYTGELFF. The CDR3 nucleotides are TGCAGCGTTGACTACACCGGGGAGCTGTTTTTT.

The chain couples TRBV5-4 to TRBJ2-5; perhaps TRBD1 as D (5 bases). This CDR3 contains 15 residues. Per germline, CDR1 SGHNT and CDR2 YYREEE (reference sequence). Trimming stripped 4 bases from V and 2 bases from J, with 15 bases between. CDR3 DNA: TGTGCCAGCAGCGAGGACACTACCACACAAGAGACCCAGTACTTC. Residues: CASSEDTTTQETQYF.

This clone was seen just once. The J gene is TRBJ1-2, the V gene TRBV5-4; D unresolved. The CDR3 has 11 residues. CDR1 is SGHNT, CDR2 YYREEE, per germline (reference sequence). The V end lost 3 bases, the J end lost 8 bases, and 8 bases lay between the germline ends. The CDR3 spells CASSYTEGYTF. CDR3 sequence (DNA): TGTGCCAGCAGCTACACAGAAGGCTACACCTTC.

The chain uses TRBV4-1 and TRBJ2-2; a weak D match, TRBD2 (5 bases). Deletions cut 5 bases from V and 3 bases from J, with 13 bases between. The V gene's germline CDR1 is MGHRA and CDR2 YSYEKL. CDR3 size: 15 residues. The chain's CDR3 is CASSRPGIDTGELFF. DNA for the CDR3: TGCGCCAGCAGCAGACCCGGGATAGACACCGGGGAGCTGTTTTTT.

A remark on this clone: Other DNA sequences in this specimen translate into the identical CDR3. V usage is TRBV20-1 and J usage is TRBJ2-7; D is unresolved. There are 9 residues in the CDR3. Per the germline V gene, CDR1 is DFQATT and CDR2 is SNEGSKA (reference sequence). V shed 3 bases and J shed 4 bases, with 1 base lying between them. CDR3 residues: CSASYEQYF. The CDR3 nucleotides read TGCAGTGCTAGTTACGAGCAGTACTTC.

The V gene is TRBV7-9, the J gene TRBJ2-5, with D perhaps matching TRBD2 (5 bases). The germline CDR1 and CDR2 sequences are SEHNR and FQNEAQ (reference sequence). V was clipped by 7 bases and J by 0 bases, with 9 bases between them. The CDR3 spans 13 residues. The CDR3 nucleotides read TGTGCCAGCACGCCGGGGTACCAAGAGACCCAGTACTTC. It codes for CASTPGYQETQYF.

This chain connects TRBV11-2 to TRBJ2-7; the D is unclear. Trimming took 0 bases from V and 2 from J, leaving 11 bases between them. The CDR3 has 15 residues. In germline, CDR1 is SGHAT, CDR2 FQNNGV. The CDR3: CASSLEARSPYEQYF. CDR3 nucleotides: TGTGCCAGCAGCTTAGAGGCCAGATCCCCCTACGAGCAGTACTTC.

The table lists this clone with a count of one. This chain links TRBV14 with TRBJ2-7, with D unresolved. The CDR3 covers 13 residues. V was cut by 1 base and J by 6 bases, with 10 bases left in between. Per the germline V gene, CDR1 is SGHDN and CDR2 is FVKESK. CDR3 in amino acids: CASSQARTGEQYF. CDR3 bases: TGTGCCAGCAGCCAAGCTCGAACTGGCGAGCAGTACTTC.

CDR3 sequence: CASSDLTVRAYEQYF. In DNA form, the CDR3 reads TGTGCCAGCAGTGATTTGACAGTTAGGGCCTACGAGCAGTACTTC. The chain links TRBV2 to TRBJ2-7, with a possible D match to TRBD1 (5 bases). CDR3 length: 15 amino acids. Germline CDR1 is SNHLY and CDR2 is FYNNEI. The V end was cut by 3 bases, the J end by 2 bases, with 14 bases between.

The gene calls are TRBV6-4 and TRBJ2-7; 14 bases line up with TRBD2. The germline V gene has CDR1 MRHNA and CDR2 SNTAGT. With V trimmed by 5 bases and J by 1 base, 7 bases remained unmatched. This CDR3 spans 17 amino acids. This chain's CDR3 is CASSQGLAGAQSYEQYF. The CDR3, as DNA: TGTGCCAGCAGTCAGGGACTAGCGGGGGCCCAATCCTACGAGCAGTACTTC.

CDR3 coding DNA: TGCGCCAGCAGCTTGGCCTGGGAGTACAACACCGGGGAGCTGTTTTTT. The encoded protein is CASSLAWEYNTGELFF. The chain couples TRBV5-1 to TRBJ2-2, with a weak D call TRBD2 (5 bases). Deletions cut 0 bases from V and 2 bases from J, with 11 bases between. The length of the CDR3 is 16 residues. Looked up from germline, CDR1 is SGHRS and CDR2 is YFSETQ.

This chain connects TRBV27 to TRBJ2-1, with D perhaps matching TRBD1 (6 bases). The CDR3 sequence is 16 residues long. CDR1 is MNHEY, CDR2 SMNVEV, per germline (reference sequence). V dropped 2 bases and J dropped 0 bases, with 11 bases sitting between them. The CDR3 sequence is CASSLGGHYSYNEQFF. The CDR3 DNA sequence: TGTGCCAGCAGTTTAGGGGGACATTACTCCTACAATGAGCAGTTCTTC.

The chain is built from TRBV7-9 and TRBJ2-2, with 9 bases aligning to TRBD2. The CDR3 is made up of 15 amino acids. Germline values: CDR1 SEHNR, CDR2 FQNEAQ (reference sequence). V lost 2 bases and J lost 6; bases outside the gene matches: 4. The CDR3: CASSLSAGGPGELFF. The CDR3 coding sequence is TGTGCCAGCAGCTTATCGGCGGGAGGGCCCGGGGAGCTGTTTTTT.

CDR3 region: CASKDRSEAYEQYF. CDR3 DNA: TGTGCCAGCAAGGATCGGTCGGAGGCCTACGAGCAGTACTTC. V is TRBV28 and J is TRBJ2-7; a weak D match, TRBD2 (5 bases). V was shortened by 7 bases and J by 2 bases, with 15 bases between the two germline ends. CDR3 length: 14 residues. CDR1 is MDHEN, CDR2 SYDVKM, per germline.

The chain has TRBV15 and TRBJ2-1; 10 bases line up with TRBD2. J was trimmed by 3 bases and V by 1 base; bases with no gene match: 9. This CDR3 region has 18 residues. Germline CDR1 and CDR2: LNHNV and YYDKDF (reference sequence). In DNA, the CDR3 is TGTGCCACCAGCAGAGTGAGCGGGAGGGCTTGGGGCTACAATGAGCAGTTCTTC. Translating gives CATSRVSGRAWGYNEQFF.

This chain joins TRBV19 and TRBJ1-1; D might be TRBD1 (5 bases). CDR1 is LNHDA, CDR2 SQIVND, per germline (reference sequence). Trimming removed 2 bases from V and 1 base from J, with 8 bases in between. CDR3 length: 14 residues. The DNA of the CDR3 is TGTGCCAGTAGTATAAAGGGACCGAACACTGAAGCTTTCTTT. Its protein product is CASSIKGPNTEAFF.

This clone was seen a single time. In nucleotides, the CDR3 is TGTGCCAGCAGTCGGGATTCTAGCACAGATACGCAGTATTTT. This sequence encodes CASSRDSSTDTQYF. The chain recombines TRBV7-7 with TRBJ2-3; D perhaps matches TRBD2 (5 bases). The CDR3 consists of 14 residues. Between the trimmed V and J ends, which lost 6 bases and 0 bases, there was a span of 10 bases. Germline V gene lookup returns CDR1 SSHAT and CDR2 FNYEAQ (reference sequence).

The table lists this clone with a count of one. V usage is TRBV27 and J usage is TRBJ1-4; D is perhaps TRBD1 (5 bases). The germline V and J ends were trimmed by 0 bases and 7 bases, with 12 bases remaining between them. The CDR3 runs 15 residues. Germline V gene sequence: CDR1 MNHEY, CDR2 SMNVEV (reference sequence). In DNA, the CDR3 is TGTGCCAGCAGTTTATCGGTAGCAGGGTCTGAAAAACTGTTTTTT. Its translation: CASSLSVAGSEKLFF.

This chain connects TRBV2 to TRBJ2-7, with D hard to call. This CDR3 region has 17 residues. CDR1 SNHLY and CDR2 FYNNEI come from the germline V gene. Deletions cut 0 bases from V and 0 bases from J, with 15 bases between. The CDR3 DNA sequence: TGTGCCAGCAGTGAAGCGCTTGCGGCCCTCCGCTCCTACGAGCAGTACTTC. It codes for CASSEALAALRSYEQYF.

The table lists this clone with a count of one. Here the CDR3 DNA reads TGCGCCAGCAGCCAAGAAGGTCCGGGGAATGGGAGTGGCTACACCTTC. It yields the protein CASSQEGPGNGSGYTF. This chain connects TRBV4-1 to TRBJ1-2; no clear D gene. The CDR3 consists of 16 residues. Trimming removed 0 bases at V and 7 bases at J, with 18 bases between. Germline assignment: CDR1 MGHRA and CDR2 YSYEKL.

The chain links TRBV5-1 to TRBJ1-2, with D possibly being TRBD1 (6 bases). V was trimmed by 4 bases and J by 4 bases, leaving 14 bases between them. Looked up from germline, CDR1 is SGHRS and CDR2 is YFSETQ. The CDR3 contains 14 residues. The CDR3, as DNA: TGCGCCAGCAGCGACAAACAGGGTACCTATGGCTACACCTTC. This codes for CASSDKQGTYGYTF.

This clone was counted once. This chain links TRBV19 with TRBJ2-7; 10 bases agree with TRBD2. Germline loops: CDR1 LNHDA, CDR2 SQIVND (reference sequence). J was trimmed by 2 bases and V by 5 bases; bases with no gene match: 6. This CDR3 comprises 15 residues. The CDR3 DNA follows: TGTGCCAGTAGTGTCTGGCTAGCGGGAGCCTACGAGCAGTACTTC. Its protein product is CASSVWLAGAYEQYF.

The CDR3 DNA reads as TGTGCCAGCAGCTTCAATGCTGACCCAGGACTCTTTAACACCGGGGAGCTGTTTTTT. Translating gives CASSFNADPGLFNTGELFF. V usage is TRBV13 and J usage is TRBJ2-2; TRBD2 is a possible D gene (5 bases). V was cut by 3 bases and J by 2 bases, with 22 bases left in between. Germline CDR1 reads PRHDT; CDR2 reads FYEKMQ (reference sequence). This CDR3 has 19 residues.